This is a list of T cell receptor beta chains from one sample in a study of control samples from healthy donors and cancer patients. The repertoire was sequenced with immunoSEQ multiplex PCR; TCRdb's copy has only in-frame clones and lacks some. The sample has around 110,000 clones; around 89% are singletons. Sequencing was done on a sample of blood. These receptors all come from a woman in her 70s in good health. CDR3s include the opening cysteine and the closing phenylalanine or tryptophan. D genes are given only for firm matches. Expanded clones get a size class; other rows say once, few or many, or leave the size out.

NA,NA,TRBV2,TRBJ2-2,CASSEREAGELFF,TGTGCCAGCAGTGAACGAGAGGCCGGGGAGCTGTTTTTT
once,NA,TRBV3-1/TRBV3-2,TRBJ2-7,CASSQGRMPTYEQYF,TGTGCCAGCAGCCAAGGCAGGATGCCCACCTACGAGCAGTACTTC
NA,NA,TRBV6-5,TRBJ1-2,CALSPAHYYGYTF,TGTGCCTTAAGTCCGGCCCACTACTATGGCTACACCTTC
NA,NA,TRBV7-8,TRBJ1-4,CASSFSTSGKLFF,TGTGCCAGCAGCTTCTCTACCTCCGGAAAACTGTTTTTT
NA,TRBD2,TRBV6-5,TRBJ2-3,CASRSSGGATDTQYF,TGTGCCAGCAGGTCTAGCGGGGGGGCTACAGATACGCAGTATTTT
once,NA,TRBV15,TRBJ1-5,CATSKTTGHGNQPQHF,TGTGCCACCAGCAAGACTACAGGGCATGGCAATCAGCCCCAGCATTTT
NA,TRBD2,TRBV5-1,TRBJ2-3,CASSLGYGGAGTDTQYF,TGCGCCAGCAGCTTGGGATACGGGGGGGCCGGCACAGATACGCAGTATTTT
NA,TRBD2,TRBV7-6,TRBJ2-5,CASSPLGAGVETQYF,TGTGCCAGCAGCCCCCTGGGAGCGGGGGTGGAGACCCAGTACTTC
few,TRBD1,TRBV19,TRBJ1-6,CATGDRYNSPLHF,TGTGCCACCGGGGACAGGTATAATTCACCCCTCCACTTT
NA,NA,TRBV27,TRBJ1-3,CASSLSVGAGNTIYF,TGTGCCAGCAGTTTATCAGTGGGGGCGGGAAACACCATATATTTT
NA,NA,TRBV9,TRBJ1-6,CASSVGGNNSPLHF,TGTGCCAGCAGCGTAGGTGGGAATAATTCACCCCTCCACTTT
NA,TRBD1,TRBV5-1,TRBJ1-3,CASSPILTGEKGNTIYF,TGCGCCAGCAGCCCCATCCTGACAGGGGAGAAAGGAAACACCATATATTTT
NA,TRBD1,TRBV5-5,TRBJ1-1,CASSLVFGTANTEAFF,TGTGCCAGCAGCTTGGTCTTTGGGACAGCGAACACTGAAGCTTTCTTT
NA,TRBD2,TRBV10-3,TRBJ2-5,CAISESGSGGSQETQYF,TGTGCCATCAGTGAGTCGGGTAGCGGGGGGTCGCAAGAGACCCAGTACTTC
NA,NA,TRBV5-1,TRBJ2-1,CASSGGWGWSYNEQFF,TGCGCCAGCAGCGGCGGTTGGGGTTGGTCCTACAATGAGCAGTTCTTC
few,TRBD1,TRBV19,TRBJ1-1,CASSIIDREYTEAFF,TGTGCCAGTAGTATAATCGACAGGGAATACACTGAAGCTTTCTTT
NA,TRBD1,TRBV6-5,TRBJ1-2,CASRRQGAKSGGYTF,TGTGCCAGCAGACGACAGGGAGCTAAGTCGGGAGGCTACACCTTC
NA,NA,TRBV6-5,TRBJ1-6,CASTLGALPTLHF,TGTGCCAGCACGCTTGGAGCATTACCCACCCTCCACTTT
NA,TRBD1,TRBV19,TRBJ1-2,CASSIPHGQAGYTF,TGTGCCAGTAGTATACCCCACGGACAGGCTGGCTACACCTTC
NA,NA,TRBV28,TRBJ1-1,CASSLDREGTEAFF,TGTGCCAGCAGTTTAGACCGGGAGGGCACTGAAGCTTTCTTT
NA,NA,TRBV5-6,TRBJ2-7,CASSPSRAHLYEQYF,TGTGCCAGCAGCCCGTCCCGGGCTCATCTATACGAGCAGTACTTC
NA,TRBD2,TRBV4-2,TRBJ2-3,CASSQISGGNTDTQYF,TGTGCCAGCAGCCAGATTAGCGGGGGGAACACAGATACGCAGTATTTT